Presented here are 23 T cell receptor beta chains from one specimen sequenced in a study of early T cells in non-severe SARS-CoV-2 infection. TCRdb independently ran MiXCR on the 5' RACE reads; one entry per CDR3 protein. The sample carries under 60,000 distinct CDR3 sequences, 9.3% recorded once. Material for sequencing was whole blood. The receptors here all came from an adult who was a healthcare worker with PCR-confirmed SARS-CoV-2 infection or an uninfected control (not recorded which).

This clonotype has a handful of counts. This sequence joins TRBV12-3 or TRBV12-4 and TRBJ1-1; D may be TRBD1 (6 bases). The CDR3 is made up of 14 amino acids. The V end was cut by 2 bases, the J end by 8 bases, with 15 bases between. CDR3 DNA sequence: TGTGCCAGCAGTTTATCGAGGACAGCCAAGGAAGCTTTCTTT. Amino acid sequence: CASSLSRTAKEAFF.

This clonotype occurred a few times. The chain uses TRBV29-1 and TRBJ2-7; 10 bases align to TRBD1. V shed 7 bases, J shed 9 bases, and the junction held 15 bases outside the gene matches. The CDR3 consists of 14 residues. Germline assignment: CDR1 SQVTM and CDR2 ANQGSEA. This chain's CDR3 is CSATTGGRQDRQYF. CDR3 DNA sequence: TGCAGCGCTACGACAGGGGGCAGGCAGGATCGGCAGTACTTC.

This chain uses TRBV30 with TRBJ2-7, with D maybe TRBD2 (6 bases). The CDR3 has 13 amino acids. Germline lookup yields CDR1 GTSNPN and CDR2 SVGIG (reference sequence). V gave up 0 bases and J gave up 6 bases, with 12 bases separating them. CDR3 sequence (DNA): TGTGCCTGGAGTGTTTTCGTGCGGGGCGAGCAGTACTTC. Its translation is CAWSVFVRGEQYF.

The rearrangement joins TRBV10-2 to TRBJ1-1; D might be TRBD1 (5 bases). From germline, CDR1 is WSHSY and CDR2 SAAADI. V lost 6 bases to trimming and J lost 3 bases, with 11 bases between them. The CDR3 is 13 amino acids. The DNA for the CDR3 is TGCGCCAGCAGGGATCAGGGAGACACTGAAGCTTTCTTT. Translation: CASRDQGDTEAFF.

The chain employs TRBV10-2 and TRBJ2-5; 14 bases align to TRBD2. This CDR3 contains 18 residues. V lost 6 bases and J lost 2; bases outside the gene matches: 11. The germline CDR1 and CDR2 sequences are WSHSY and SAAADI. CDR3 DNA: TGCGCCAGCAGGGTCTCGACTAGCGGGGGGGCGAGGCAAGAGACCCAGTACTTC. It codes for CASRVSTSGGARQETQYF.

As regards this clonotype: A read error may explain this, as a much larger clone is one base away. The chain carries TRBV7-3 and TRBJ2-2, with a tentative D call TRBD2 (5 bases). This CDR3 region has 14 residues. Germline V gene sequence: CDR1 SGHTA, CDR2 FQGTGA. The V end was cut by 2 bases, the J end by 5 bases, with 9 bases between. CDR3 protein: CASSLQRPTGELFF. CDR3 bases: TGTGCCAGCAGCTTACAGCGGCCGACCGGGGAGCTGTTTTTT.

This clonotype was counted at least ten times. The rearrangement joins TRBV10-3 to TRBJ1-2; D gene uncertain. Trimming left V 3 bases short and J 2 bases short, with 4 bases between. Germline V gene sequence: CDR1 ENHRY, CDR2 SYGVKD. CDR3 length equals 12 residues. The CDR3 here is CAISDRNYGYTF. CDR3 DNA: TGTGCCATCAGTGACAGGAACTATGGCTACACCTTC.

This clonotype was recorded at least ten times. The CDR3 sequence: CASSLFFDRGNEQFF. The CDR3 bases are TGTGCCAGCAGCTTATTTTTTGACAGGGGGAATGAGCAGTTCTTC. The chain links TRBV11-2 to TRBJ2-1, with TRBD1 matching 9 bases. CDR3 length: 15 residues. V lost 2 bases to trimming and J lost 7 bases; unmatched junction nucleotides: 6. CDR1 and CDR2 (germline): SGHAT, FQNNGV.

The table lists this clonotype with many counts. The genes are TRBV7-3 and TRBJ2-2, with 9 bases fitting TRBD2. After removal of 1 base from V and 4 bases from J, the junction contained 10 bases not matched to a gene. This CDR3 is 18 amino acids long. CDR1 is SGHTA and CDR2 is FQGTGA in the germline V gene. In DNA form, the CDR3 reads TGTGCCAGCAGCTTAATGGGATGGGAGACTAGCGGCACCGGGGAGCTGTTTTTT. Translating it yields CASSLMGWETSGTGELFF.

The chain is built from TRBV3-1 and TRBJ1-2; 10 bases match TRBD1. There are 16 residues in the CDR3. Per germline, CDR1 LGHDT and CDR2 YNNKEL (reference sequence). V gave up 5 bases and J gave up 6 bases; unmatched junction bases: 12. The chain's CDR3 is CASSGTGTGVVDGYTF. CDR3 DNA sequence: TGTGCCAGCAGCGGCACCGGGACAGGGGTAGTCGATGGCTACACCTTC.

J is TRBJ2-7 and V is TRBV12-3 or TRBV12-4; D possibly corresponds to TRBD1 (6 bases). V was pared by 5 bases and J by 0 bases, with 11 bases between. This CDR3 has 14 amino acids. The CDR3 spells CASSPDRYSYEQYF. The CDR3, as DNA: TGTGCCAGCAGTCCCGACAGGTACTCCTACGAGCAGTACTTC.

The chain combines TRBV24-1 with TRBJ2-3; D might be TRBD2 (6 bases). CDR1 is KGHDR, CDR2 SFDVKD, per germline. The CDR3 contains 14 residues. Trimming took 7 bases from V and 5 from J, leaving 15 bases between them. The CDR3: CATSRGTSGDTQYF. CDR3 DNA sequence: TGTGCCACCAGCCGGGGGACCTCGGGAGATACGCAGTATTTT.

This clonotype appeared a few times. The V gene is TRBV11-2, the J gene TRBJ1-1; 7 bases agree with TRBD1. CDR3 length: 13 residues. Trimming cost V 6 bases and J 6 bases; bases outside gene matches: 7. Germline V CDR1 and CDR2: SGHAT, FQNNGV. DNA of the CDR3: TGTGCCAGCAGTTCCAGGGGGATCGCTGAAGCTTTCTTT. Its translation: CASSSRGIAEAFF.

This rearrangement joins TRBV7-3 to TRBJ1-1, with no clear D. Deletions cut 5 bases from V and 2 bases from J, with 9 bases between. The CDR3 is made up of 13 amino acids. Germline CDR1 and CDR2: SGHTA and FQGTGA. The CDR3 DNA follows: TGTGCCAGCAGCCGCAGACCAAACACTGAAGCTTTCTTT. This sequence encodes CASSRRPNTEAFF.

J is TRBJ1-3 and V is TRBV2; D is unclear. Germline V gene sequence: CDR1 SNHLY, CDR2 FYNNEI. The V gene lost 5 bases and the J gene lost 8 bases, with 10 bases spanning the gap. This CDR3 is 12 amino acids long. The CDR3, as DNA: TGTGCCAGCAGTCTCATCCGGGACACCATATATTTT. Residues: CASSLIRDTIYF.

The sample holds a few counts of this clonotype. The chain is built from TRBV28 and TRBJ2-2, with TRBD1 as a possible D gene (6 bases). The CDR3 is 16 residues long. V was clipped by 4 bases and J by 2 bases, with 14 bases between them. Germline lookup yields CDR1 MDHEN and CDR2 SYDVKM. The CDR3 sequence is CASSSAGTTNTGELFF. The CDR3 DNA sequence: TGTGCCAGCAGTTCCGCCGGGACAACAAACACCGGGGAGCTGTTTTTT.

This chain joins TRBV4-1 and TRBJ2-1; no definite D call. Trimming shortened V by 3 bases and J by 0 bases, and 9 bases separated the two germline ends. The CDR3 has 15 amino acids. Germline loops: CDR1 MGHRA, CDR2 YSYEKL. The CDR3 is CASSHQESSYNEQFF. The CDR3 DNA reads as TGCGCCAGCAGCCACCAGGAGAGCTCCTACAATGAGCAGTTCTTC.

This clonotype appeared many times. The DNA for the CDR3 is TGTGCCAGCAGCCAGCCCCCAACAGGGACGTATGGCTACACCTTC. It specifies CASSQPPTGTYGYTF. This chain joins TRBV7-2 and TRBJ1-2; possibly TRBD1 for D (6 bases). Per the germline V gene, CDR1 is SGHTA and CDR2 is FQGNSA. V was shortened by 5 bases and J by 5 bases, with 18 bases between the two germline ends. The CDR3 covers 15 residues.

A few counts support this clonotype. The rearrangement joins TRBV5-1 to TRBJ2-7; 8 nucleotides match TRBD1. Germline V gives CDR1 SGHRS, CDR2 YFSETQ. V lost 4 bases to trimming and J lost 3 bases; unmatched junction nucleotides: 9. This CDR3 is built from 15 residues. This chain's CDR3 is CASSLWTGLGYEQYF. The CDR3 region has the DNA TGCGCCAGCAGCCTCTGGACAGGGTTGGGCTACGAGCAGTACTTC.

The V gene is TRBV20-1, the J gene TRBJ1-1; no firm D call. The V end lost 0 bases, the J end lost 3 bases, and 8 bases lay between the germline ends. Germline assignment: CDR1 DFQATT and CDR2 SNEGSKA (reference sequence). CDR3 length equals 13 residues. The CDR3 spells CSARDAVDTEAFF. The CDR3 nucleotides are TGCAGTGCTAGAGATGCCGTCGACACTGAAGCTTTCTTT.

This clonotype occurred many times. V usage is TRBV7-8 and J usage is TRBJ2-5, with TRBD2 matching over 7 bases. Losses at the gene ends were 0 bases for V and 5 bases for J; bases not matched to a gene: 9. CDR3 length: 16 residues. Germline-derived CDR1 and CDR2 are SGHVS and FQNEAQ. Here the CDR3 DNA reads TGTGCCAGCAGCTTAGCGAAGGCTAGCGGAGGGGAGACCCAGTACTTC. This codes for CASSLAKASGGETQYF.

This clonotype came up many times. This chain uses TRBV12-3 or TRBV12-4 with TRBJ2-1; a possible D gene is TRBD1 (6 bases). The CDR3 is 15 amino acids. The V end lost 5 bases, the J end lost 7 bases, and 18 bases lay between the germline ends. Here the CDR3 DNA reads TGTGCCAGCAGTCCCCAGGGGATGGGTGGTAATGAGCAGTTCTTC. This encodes CASSPQGMGGNEQFF.

In this sample, this clonotype turned up many times. V is TRBV6-5 and J is TRBJ2-3; D is unresolved. With 0 bases removed from V and 6 bases from J, the gap between germline ends came to 10 bases. The CDR3 is made up of 14 amino acids. Per the germline V gene, CDR1 is MNHEY and CDR2 is SVGAGI. CDR3 region: CASSYSHDRDTQYF. The CDR3, as DNA: TGTGCCAGCAGTTACTCCCACGACCGCGATACGCAGTATTTT.